What follows describes a single T cell receptor beta chain. The data derive from a study of blood T cell repertoires in COVID-19. About the research overall: From T cells, B-cell-depleted T cells, or PBMCs came the material, which was cDNA or gDNA.

The data were produced by immunoSEQ multiplex PCR, yet TCRdb's version contains in-frame clones alone and is incomplete. The table has a few hundred thousand clones, 70% to 90% seen once. Those enrolled, adults aged roughly 18 to 89 years, came from around 24 US areas. Assignment of participants to cohorts was predicated upon participant-reported clinical history. Two negative PCRs, clearance, or symptom resolution were required of recovered Cohort 3 donors. The CDR3 runs 17 residues. V was trimmed by 0 bases and J by 3 bases, leaving 18 bases between them. Germline V gives CDR1 MNHEY, CDR2 SMNVEV (reference sequence).

This chain links TRBV27 with TRBJ2-7; the D gene is possibly TRBD1 (6 bases). Input material: PBMCs or T cells enriched from blood (not recorded which). This TCR derives from a woman under 30 who had recovered from COVID-19. CDR3 sequence: CASSLSPVGQGRYEQYF. CDR3 in DNA: TGTGCCAGCAGTTTATCTCCAGTGGGGCAGGGGCGCTACGAGCAGTACTTC.